The 29 T cell receptor beta chains given below trace back to one sample, sequenced in a study of identical twins. TCRdb redid the calling of the 5' RACE reads with MiXCR, one entry per CDR3 protein. Here the sample spans 1.5 million to 2 million distinct CDR3 sequences, 32% being singletons. Sequencing input: cord blood. These receptors were collected from a newborn girl in good health.

In this sample, this clonotype turned up many times. V and J are TRBV27 and TRBJ1-5; D remains unclear. Germline-derived CDR1 and CDR2 are MNHEY and SMNVEV (reference sequence). Trimming stripped 3 bases from V and 3 bases from J, with 6 bases between. CDR3 length equals 13 residues. CDR3 nucleotides: TGTGCCAGCAGTTTGTGGGACAATCAGCCCCAGCATTTT. It is translated as CASSLWDNQPQHF.

The chain recombines TRBV28 with TRBJ2-2, with a possible D match to TRBD1 (6 bases). In germline, CDR1 is MDHEN, CDR2 SYDVKM. The CDR3 consists of 14 residues. The V and J ends lost 7 bases and 2 bases respectively, with 11 bases between them. Here the CDR3 reads CASKPGQNTGELFF. The CDR3 DNA follows: TGTGCCAGCAAGCCGGGACAAAACACCGGGGAGCTGTTTTTT.

This clonotype was seen more than once but under ten times. The rearrangement uses TRBV13 and TRBJ1-2, with D tentatively TRBD1 (6 bases). Germline values: CDR1 PRHDT, CDR2 FYEKMQ (reference sequence). The CDR3 runs 15 residues. The V end was cut by 0 bases, the J end by 4 bases, with 12 bases between. This CDR3 is CASSLGPQGTYGYTF. For the CDR3, the DNA is TGTGCCAGCAGCTTAGGACCCCAGGGGACCTATGGCTACACCTTC. Based on the CDR3 plus reference TRBV13 and TRBJ1-2, the full variable domain is AAGVIQSPRHLIKEKRETATLKCYPIPRHDTVYWYQQGPGQDPQFLISFYEKMQSDKGSIPDRFSAQQFSDYHSELNMSSLELGDSALYFCASSLGPQGTYGYTFGSGTRLTVV.

This clonotype was seen once. The V and J genes are TRBV2 and TRBJ2-1; 9 positions agree with TRBD1. Germline-derived CDR1 and CDR2 are SNHLY and FYNNEI. The V and J ends lost 5 bases and 3 bases, in that order; junction bases with no gene match: 5. This CDR3 contains 15 residues. The CDR3 region is CASSTETGGYNEQFF. The CDR3 nucleotides are TGTGCCAGCAGTACCGAGACAGGGGGCTACAATGAGCAGTTCTTC.

A single count supports this clonotype. The chain recombines TRBV7-8 with TRBJ1-1; the D is unclear. Germline loops: CDR1 SGHVS, CDR2 FQNEAQ. The CDR3 loop spans 11 amino acids. Trimming stripped 5 bases from V and 10 bases from J, with 11 bases between. CDR3 coding DNA: TGTGCCAGCAGCCCCGGGGTTGGAGCTTTCTTT. Its translation is CASSPGVGAFF.

The chain links TRBV12-3 or TRBV12-4 to TRBJ2-3; a weak D match, TRBD2 (7 bases). Deletions cut 3 bases from V and 1 base from J, with 11 bases between. The CDR3 covers 15 residues. The CDR3: CASSFWGGGTDTQYF. CDR3 coding DNA: TGTGCCAGCAGTTTTTGGGGGGGCGGCACAGATACGCAGTATTTT.

The chain uses TRBV9 and TRBJ2-5; 12 bases are a match to TRBD2. Germline V gene sequence: CDR1 SGDLS, CDR2 YYNGEE. The CDR3 totals 16 residues. The V segment lost 0 bases and the J segment 1 base; nucleotides outside the gene matches: 1. Here the CDR3 DNA reads TGTGCCAGCAGCGTAGGGACTAGCGGGGTCCAAGAGACCCAGTACTTC. Encoded protein: CASSVGTSGVQETQYF.

The rearrangement links TRBV3-1 to TRBJ2-1; perhaps TRBD2 as D (6 bases). Per the germline V gene, CDR1 is LGHDT and CDR2 is YNNKEL (reference sequence). The CDR3 has 15 residues. V lost 5 bases and J 8 bases, leaving 19 bases between the germline ends. CDR3 coding DNA: TGTGCCAGCAGCAAACGCCCCCGACTAGTCCATGAGCAGTTCTTC. Amino acids: CASSKRPRLVHEQFF.

The chain couples TRBV3-1 to TRBJ2-5; D is undetermined. Germline lookup yields CDR1 LGHDT and CDR2 YNNKEL (reference sequence). The CDR3 is 15 residues long. V was pared by 4 bases and J by 0 bases, with 12 bases between. Here the CDR3 reads CASSRQTLYQETQYF. CDR3 sequence (DNA): TGTGCCAGCAGCCGCCAAACTTTGTACCAAGAGACCCAGTACTTC.

This clonotype was detected only a few times. The V gene is TRBV14, the J gene TRBJ2-1, with TRBD1 as a possible D gene (7 bases). The germline V gene encodes CDR1 SGHDN and CDR2 FVKESK. V lost 4 bases, J lost 3 bases, and 19 bases lay in between. This CDR3 region has 17 residues. CDR3 sequence reads: CASSRDFGTVVYNEQFF. Here the CDR3 DNA reads TGTGCCAGCAGCCGGGACTTCGGGACAGTGGTCTACAATGAGCAGTTCTTC.

V usage is TRBV2 and J usage is TRBJ2-2; perhaps TRBD2 as D (6 bases). Germline CDR1 is SNHLY and CDR2 is FYNNEI. The CDR3 contains 14 residues. V was shortened by 7 bases and J by 4 bases, with 13 bases between the two germline ends. CDR3 nucleotides: TGTGCCAGCAAACCTTGGAGGGGCACCGGGGAGCTGTTTTTT. Translated, it gives CASKPWRGTGELFF.

The chain is built from TRBV2 and TRBJ2-2; D ambiguous. This CDR3 is built from 14 residues. The V end was cut by 8 bases, the J end by 0 bases, with 10 bases between. The V gene's germline CDR1 is SNHLY and CDR2 FYNNEI. Here the CDR3 reads CASSITANTGELFF. The CDR3 nucleotides read TGTGCCAGCTCTATTACAGCGAACACCGGGGAGCTGTTTTTT.

This chain joins TRBV6-5 and TRBJ1-5; perhaps TRBD1 as D (5 bases). The germline V gene encodes CDR1 MNHEY and CDR2 SVGAGI. This CDR3 is 15 amino acids long. Trimming stripped 2 bases from V and 1 base from J, with 9 bases between. In DNA form, the CDR3 reads TGTGCCAGCAGTTACACGGGGCTGAGCAATCAGCCCCAGCATTTT. Translating gives CASSYTGLSNQPQHF.

This chain connects TRBV7-9 to TRBJ2-1; D is uncertain. This CDR3 has 14 amino acids. CDR1 and CDR2 from the germline V gene are SEHNR and FQNEAQ (reference sequence). V was cut by 5 bases and J by 7 bases, with 15 bases left in between. CDR3 sequence (DNA): TGTGCCAGCAGCCTAACTATCGGGTCAAATGAGCAGTTCTTC. It yields the protein CASSLTIGSNEQFF.

The chain has TRBV7-8 and TRBJ2-7; unclear D gene. CDR1 and CDR2 (germline): SGHVS, FQNEAQ. The CDR3 contains 16 residues. The V gene lost 2 bases and the J gene lost 2 bases, with 16 bases spanning the gap. For the CDR3, the DNA is TGTGCCAGCAGCTTAATGGGCCAAATAGGGACCTACGAGCAGTACTTC. This gives the protein CASSLMGQIGTYEQYF.

This chain links TRBV29-1 with TRBJ2-2, with TRBD2 identical over 8 bases. This CDR3 contains 14 residues. V was pared by 7 bases and J by 2 bases, with 6 bases of the junction left unmatched. Germline values: CDR1 SQVTM, CDR2 ANQGSEA. CDR3 DNA: TGCAGCGCCCTAGCGGGCCAAAACACCGGGGAGCTGTTTTTT. Its translation: CSALAGQNTGELFF.

This sequence joins TRBV30 and TRBJ2-5; weak D call: TRBD1 (6 bases). This CDR3 has 13 residues. The germline V gene encodes CDR1 GTSNPN and CDR2 SVGIG (reference sequence). V gave up 3 bases and J gave up 11 bases, with 19 bases separating them. DNA for the CDR3: TGTGCCTGGAGCGCCAGGACGGGAAGGGGGCAGTACTTC. Translated: CAWSARTGRGQYF.

The rearrangement joins TRBV6-5 to TRBJ2-3; 9 bases are a match to TRBD2. V lost 7 bases, J lost 2 bases, and 4 bases stayed unmatched. From germline, CDR1 is MNHEY and CDR2 SVGAGI. The CDR3 is made up of 14 amino acids. The CDR3 here is CASKSGRHTDTQYF. The CDR3 nucleotides read TGTGCCAGCAAAAGCGGGAGGCACACAGATACGCAGTATTTT.

This clonotype was recorded at least ten times. CDR3 loop: CAISESHRDSPLHF. The CDR3 DNA reads as TGTGCCATCAGCGAAAGCCACAGGGATTCACCCCTCCACTTT. The chain couples TRBV10-3 to TRBJ1-6, with D possibly being TRBD1 (6 bases). V was shortened by 6 bases and J by 8 bases, with 14 bases between the two germline ends. Germline-derived CDR1 and CDR2 are ENHRY and SYGVKD. The CDR3 contains 14 residues.

The chain has TRBV20-1 and TRBJ2-5, with 10 positions matching TRBD2. CDR3 length equals 16 residues. Per the germline V gene, CDR1 is DFQATT and CDR2 is SNEGSKA (reference sequence). J lost 11 bases, V lost 5 bases, and 20 bases had no gene match. CDR3 protein: CSALPHSGRTYNEQYF. CDR3 DNA: TGCAGTGCTCTTCCCCATAGCGGGAGGACATACAATGAGCAGTACTTC.

The chain recombines TRBV20-1 with TRBJ2-3; D is unclear. The CDR3 runs to 15 residues. The V gene's germline CDR1 is DFQATT and CDR2 SNEGSKA (reference sequence). V lost 0 bases to trimming and J lost 0 bases, with 10 bases between them. This CDR3 reads CSARDLVGSTDTQYF. The CDR3 DNA follows: TGCAGTGCTAGAGATCTCGTCGGTAGCACAGATACGCAGTATTTT.

V gene TRBV5-1 combines with J gene TRBJ2-1; TRBD1 might be the D (6 bases). Germline CDR1 reads SGHRS; CDR2 reads YFSETQ. CDR3 size: 17 residues. With 0 bases removed from V and 1 base from J, the gap between germline ends came to 14 bases. CDR3 DNA: TGCGCCAGCAGCTTGGGGGGGCTAGCCCCGTCCTACAATGAGCAGTTCTTC. It encodes CASSLGGLAPSYNEQFF.

This clonotype was seen only a few times. This chain uses TRBV5-1 with TRBJ2-3; no definite D call. This CDR3 is built from 13 residues. Germline assignment: CDR1 SGHRS and CDR2 YFSETQ. Trimming cost V 2 bases and J 4 bases, with 8 bases left between them. The CDR3 DNA sequence: TGCGCCAGCAGCTTCCCAGGCCCAGATACGCAGTATTTT. Amino acids: CASSFPGPDTQYF.

The V gene is TRBV5-6, the J gene TRBJ1-4, with D hard to call. Deletions cut 4 bases from V and 10 bases from J, with 14 bases between. CDR1 SGHDT and CDR2 YYEEEE come from the germline V gene. CDR3 length: 13 residues. The CDR3 loop is CASSAQHGVKLFF. The CDR3 DNA reads TGTGCCAGCAGCGCCCAACATGGTGTAAAACTGTTTTTT.

This chain joins TRBV5-4 and TRBJ1-2; TRBD1 matches at 7 bases. The CDR3 totals 16 residues. Germline V CDR1 and CDR2: SGHNT, YYREEE (reference sequence). Trimming took 1 base from V and 4 from J; bases not matched to a gene: 10. CDR3 bases: TGTGCCAGCAGCTTGTCCAGCATCAGGGGGTTCTATGGCTACACCTTC. It translates to CASSLSSIRGFYGYTF.

The CDR3 here is CASSLKAGAEQYF. CDR3 DNA sequence: TGTGCCAGCAGCTTAAAAGCGGGGGCGGAGCAGTACTTC. The chain is built from TRBV11-2 and TRBJ2-7; 8 bases match TRBD2. Looked up from germline, CDR1 is SGHAT and CDR2 is FQNNGV. The ends lost 2 bases at V and 7 bases at J; junction bases unmatched: 4. The CDR3 runs to 13 residues.

CDR3: CAIRGSDRGHEQYF. The CDR3 DNA is TGTGCCATCAGGGGTTCGGACAGGGGACACGAGCAGTACTTC. The gene calls are TRBV10-3 and TRBJ2-7, with TRBD1 matching 9 bases. Trimming removed 6 bases from V and 5 bases from J; junction bases left unmatched: 8. The germline gives CDR1 ENHRY, CDR2 SYGVKD. The CDR3 extends over 14 amino acids.

This clonotype occurred once. CDR3 DNA: TGCAGTGCTTCGGACAGTTTGCGCTCACCCCTCCACTTT. This codes for CSASDSLRSPLHF. The chain uses TRBV20-1 and TRBJ1-6, with a weak D call TRBD1 (6 bases). The CDR3 spans 13 residues. Per the germline V gene, CDR1 is DFQATT and CDR2 is SNEGSKA (reference sequence). The V end lost 5 bases, the J end lost 10 bases, and 15 bases lay between the germline ends.

The J gene is TRBJ2-3, the V gene TRBV20-1; TRBD2 aligns across 7 bases. The CDR3 consists of 13 residues. In germline, CDR1 is DFQATT, CDR2 SNEGSKA (reference sequence). Unmatched junction bases numbered 4, after V lost 3 bases and J lost 4 bases. CDR3: CSASGGTPDTQYF. The DNA of the CDR3 is TGCAGTGCTAGCGGGGGGACCCCAGATACGCAGTATTTT.